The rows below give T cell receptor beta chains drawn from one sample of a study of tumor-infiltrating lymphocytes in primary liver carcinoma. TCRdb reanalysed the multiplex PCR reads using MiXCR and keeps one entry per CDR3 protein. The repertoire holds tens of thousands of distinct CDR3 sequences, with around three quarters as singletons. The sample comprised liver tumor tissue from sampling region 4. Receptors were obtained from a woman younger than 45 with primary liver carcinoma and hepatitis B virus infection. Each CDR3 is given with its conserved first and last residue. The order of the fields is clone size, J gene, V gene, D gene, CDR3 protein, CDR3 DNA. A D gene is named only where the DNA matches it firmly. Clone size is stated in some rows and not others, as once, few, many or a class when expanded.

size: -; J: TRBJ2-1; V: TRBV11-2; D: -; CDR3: CASSLGMGGRYNEQFF; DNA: TGTGCCAGCAGCTTAGGGATGGGGGGGCGGTACAATGAGCAGTTCTTC
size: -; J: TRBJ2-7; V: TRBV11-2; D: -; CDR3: CPSSLGVSGSYELYF; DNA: TGTCCCAGTAGCTTAGGAGTTAGCGGTTCCTACGAGCTGTATTTC
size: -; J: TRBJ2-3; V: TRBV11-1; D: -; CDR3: CAGSSGVSSVGALTDTQYF; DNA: TGTGCCGGCAGCTCTGGGGTAAGCTCTGTTGGAGCCCTCACAGATACGCAGTATTTT
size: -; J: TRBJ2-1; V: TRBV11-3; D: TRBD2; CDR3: CASSLDRTSEPTCNEQFF; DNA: TGTGCCAGCAGCTTAGATCGGACTAGCGAGCCCACCTGCAATGAGCAGTTCTTC
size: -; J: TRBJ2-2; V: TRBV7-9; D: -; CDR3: CANILAAAPGELFF; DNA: TGTGCCAACATCTTAGCAGCGGCCCCCGGGGAGCTGTTTTTT
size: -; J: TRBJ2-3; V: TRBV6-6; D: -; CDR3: CVGSYQTGTRRTDTQYF; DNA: TGTGTCGGCAGTTACCAGACCGGAACTCGACGCACAGATACGCAGTATTTT
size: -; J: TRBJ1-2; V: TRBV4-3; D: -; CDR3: CASSEDWGRVNGYTF; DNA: TGCGCCAGCAGCGAAGATTGGGGTAGGGTGAATGGCTACACTTTC
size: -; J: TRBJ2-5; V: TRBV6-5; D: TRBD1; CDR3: CALSTDRGLTQYF; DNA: TGTGCCTTAAGTACCGACAGGGGGCTGACCCAGTACTTC
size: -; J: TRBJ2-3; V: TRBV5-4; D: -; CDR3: CASSVDGHPQPTDTQYF; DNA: TGTGCGAGTAGCGTAGACGGACACCCTCAACCCACAGATACGCAGTATTTT
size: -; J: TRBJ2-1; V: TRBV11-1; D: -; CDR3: CASAQRSSSYNEQFF; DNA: TGTGCCAGCGCCCAGCGGTCGAGCTCCTACAATGAGCAGTTCTTC
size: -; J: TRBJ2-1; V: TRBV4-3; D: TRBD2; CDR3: CASSQNVAGASDKQFF; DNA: TGCGCCAGCAGCCAAAACGTAGCGGGAGCAAGTGATAAGCAGTTCTTC
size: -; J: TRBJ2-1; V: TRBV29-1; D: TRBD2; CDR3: CSVEGSRSGRASDEKLF; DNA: TGCAGCGTTGAAGGGTCGCGGAGTGGGAGGGCCAGCGATGAGAAGCTCTTC
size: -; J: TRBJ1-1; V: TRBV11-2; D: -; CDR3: CAGSARDKGRKKWSNTEAFF; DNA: TGTGCCGGCAGCGCTCGGGACAAGGGGCGCAAGAAGTGGAGTAACACTGAAGCCTTCTTT
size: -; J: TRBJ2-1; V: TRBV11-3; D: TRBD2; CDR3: CASSRPAGGGYEEFF; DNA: TGTGCCAGCAGCCGACCAGCGGGAGGGGGGTATGAGGAGTTCTTC
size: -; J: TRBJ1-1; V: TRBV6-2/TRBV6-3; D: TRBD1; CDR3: CASNYTNRGTEAFF; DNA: TGTGCCAGCAATTACACGAACAGGGGAACCGAAGCTTTCTTT
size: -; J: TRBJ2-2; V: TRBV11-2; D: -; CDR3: CASSPDPQLITGELSF; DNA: TGTGCCAGCAGCCCCGATCCCCAACTGATCACCGGGGAGCTGTCTTTT
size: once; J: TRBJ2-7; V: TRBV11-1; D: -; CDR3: CASSSRDARFYEHFF; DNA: TGTGCCAGCAGCTCCCGGGACGCCCGTTTCTACGAGCACTTCTTC
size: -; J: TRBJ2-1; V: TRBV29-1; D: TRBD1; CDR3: CRAATGVSSNEQSF; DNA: TGCAGGGCCGCGACAGGGGTAAGTTCCAATGAGCAGTCCTTC
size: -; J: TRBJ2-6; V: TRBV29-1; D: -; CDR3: CSTPDASGASVLTF; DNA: TGCAGCACCCCCGACGCTTCTGGGGCTAGCGTCCTGACGTTC
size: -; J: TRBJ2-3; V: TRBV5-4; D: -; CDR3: CASSSALTNTDTLYF; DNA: TGTGCCAGCAGTTCTGCCCTTACTAACACAGATACGCTGTATTTT
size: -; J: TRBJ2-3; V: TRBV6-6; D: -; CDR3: CGISYQTGPRRTDTQYF; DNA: TGTGGTATCAGTTACCAGACCGGACCTCGACGCACAGATACGCAGTATTTT
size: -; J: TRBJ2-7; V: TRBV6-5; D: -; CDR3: CANGYMDSSSYEQYF; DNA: TGTGCCAACGGTTACATGGACAGCAGCTCCTACGAGCAGTACTTC
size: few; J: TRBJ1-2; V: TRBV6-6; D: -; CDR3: CASSYNTGAGYTF; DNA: TGTGCCAGCAGCTACAATACCGGGGCTGGCTACACCTTC
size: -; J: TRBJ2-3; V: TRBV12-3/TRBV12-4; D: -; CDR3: CVSSFPPPDTDTQYF; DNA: TGTGTCAGCAGTTTTCCCCCTCCTGACACCGATACGCAGTATTTT
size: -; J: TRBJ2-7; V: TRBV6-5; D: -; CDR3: CASNYKDSSSYEQYF; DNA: TGTGCCAGCAATTACAAGGATAGCAGCTCCTATGAGCAGTACTTC
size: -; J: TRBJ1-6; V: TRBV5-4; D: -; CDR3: CAGSLRAGDSSPLHF; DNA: TGTGCCGGCAGCCTAAGGGCGGGGGATAGTTCACCCCTCCACTTT
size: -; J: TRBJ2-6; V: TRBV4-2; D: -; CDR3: CTSSHEDSGANVLTF; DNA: TGTACCAGCAGCCATGAGGATTCAGGGGCCAACGTCTTGACTTTC
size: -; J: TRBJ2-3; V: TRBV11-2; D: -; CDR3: CASSSQGFSTDTRYF; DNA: TGTGCCAGCAGCTCCCAGGGCTTCAGCACGGATACGCGGTATTTT
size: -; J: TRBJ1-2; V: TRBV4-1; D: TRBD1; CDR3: CASSPPGQSYGYTF; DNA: TGCGCCAGCAGCCCTCCGGGACAGTCTTATGGCTACACCTTC
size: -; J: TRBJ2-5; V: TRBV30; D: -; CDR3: CAWKVLDAALGAQYF; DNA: TGTGCCTGGAAGGTCTTGGATGCGGCCCTAGGGGCCCAGTACTTC
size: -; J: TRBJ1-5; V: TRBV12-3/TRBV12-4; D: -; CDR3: CACSRLDTGADQPQHF; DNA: TGTGCCTGCAGTCGATTAGATACGGGGGCCGATCAGCCCCAGCATTTT
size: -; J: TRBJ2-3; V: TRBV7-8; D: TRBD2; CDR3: CASSLGAGGPCDTQYF; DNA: TGTGCCAGCAGCTTAGGAGCGGGAGGGCCCTGTGATACTCAGTATTTT
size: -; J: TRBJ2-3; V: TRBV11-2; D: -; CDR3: CASNLVWETQYF; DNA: TGTGCCAGCAACTTAGTTTGGGAAACGCAGTATTTT
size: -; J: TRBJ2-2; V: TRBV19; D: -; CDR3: CTSSFWTGELFF; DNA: TGTACCAGTAGTTTTTGGACCGGGGAGCTGTTTTTT
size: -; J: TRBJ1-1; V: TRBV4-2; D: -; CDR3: CAGSPVEGRGNTKAFF; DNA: TGTGCCGGCAGCCCTGTCGAGGGGAGAGGGAACACCAAAGCTTTCTTT
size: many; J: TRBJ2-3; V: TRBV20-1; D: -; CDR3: CSARDPSVETDTQYF; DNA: TGCAGTGCTAGAGATCCTAGCGTAGAGACAGATACGCAGTATTTT
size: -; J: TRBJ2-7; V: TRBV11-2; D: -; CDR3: CARSPIGEQYF; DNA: TGTGCCAGAAGTCCAATCGGTGAGCAGTACTTC
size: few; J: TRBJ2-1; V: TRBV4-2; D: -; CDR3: CASGQVVSVRSSYDEQFF; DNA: TGTGCCAGCGGCCAAGTAGTGAGCGTCCGTAGCTCCTACGATGAGCAGTTCTTC
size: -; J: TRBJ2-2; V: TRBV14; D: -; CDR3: CANSLGRNTGEPFF; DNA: TGTGCCAACAGCCTAGGGCGGAACACCGGGGAACCGTTTTTT
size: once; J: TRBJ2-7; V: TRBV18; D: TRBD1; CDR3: CASSTGQETHEQYF; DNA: TGCGCCAGCTCCACGGGACAGGAGACCCACGAGCAGTACTTC
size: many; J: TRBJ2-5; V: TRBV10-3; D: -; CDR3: CAISDPSKSETQYF; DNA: TGTGCCATCAGCGACCCGAGTAAATCAGAGACCCAGTACTTC
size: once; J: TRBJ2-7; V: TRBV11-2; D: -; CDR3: CARSLGGTTLSSYEQYF; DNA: TGTGCCAGAAGCTTAGGAGGTACAACTCTGAGCTCATACGAGCAGTACTTC
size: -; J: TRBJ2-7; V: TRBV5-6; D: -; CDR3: CASILRTGLSQYF; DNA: TGTGCCAGCATCTTACGGACTGGGCTATCGCAATACTTC
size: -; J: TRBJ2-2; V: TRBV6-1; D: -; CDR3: CASNETLPGGAANTGELFF; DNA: TGTGCCAGCAATGAAACCCTTCCCGGGGGCGCCGCTAACACCGGGGAGTTGTTTTTT
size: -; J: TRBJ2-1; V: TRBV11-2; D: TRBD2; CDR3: CASSLGGTWNEQLF; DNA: TGTGCCAGCAGTCTCGGGGGGACGTGGAATGAGCAACTCTTC
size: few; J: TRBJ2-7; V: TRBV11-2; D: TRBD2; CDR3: CASSLDRGLVPEQYF; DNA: TGTGCCAGCAGCTTAGATAGGGGACTAGTTCCCGAGCAGTACTTC
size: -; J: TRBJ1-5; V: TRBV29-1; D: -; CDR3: CSATRASGSGSDTQHF; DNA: TGCAGCGCCACCCGGGCTAGCGGGAGTGGATCAGATACGCAGCATTTT
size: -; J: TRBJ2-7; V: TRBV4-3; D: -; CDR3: CASSQAVMGGHISYEQYF; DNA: TGCGCCAGCAGCCAAGCTGTGATGGGTGGCCACATTAGCTACGAGCAGTACTTC
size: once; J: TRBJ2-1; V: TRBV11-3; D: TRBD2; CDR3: CAVFSGSGNEQFF; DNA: TGTGCCGTCTTTAGCGGGAGTGGGAATGAGCAGTTCTTC
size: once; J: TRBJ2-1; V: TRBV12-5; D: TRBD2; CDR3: CGNGTGTTLMDELFF; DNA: TGTGGTAATGGGACCGGGACTACCCTTATGGATGAGCTGTTCTTC
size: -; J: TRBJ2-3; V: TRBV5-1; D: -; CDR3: CATFTYIYRESTSDTHYF; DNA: TGCGCTACCTTCACCTATATTTACAGGGAGTCCACCTCAGATACGCATTATTTT
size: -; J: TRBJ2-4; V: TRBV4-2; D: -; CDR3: CASSQGWGQGIPLVKNIQYF; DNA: TGTGCCAGCAGCCAAGGTTGGGGACAAGGTATTCCTCTAGTCAAAAACATTCAGTACTTC
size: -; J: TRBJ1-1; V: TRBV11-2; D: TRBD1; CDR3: CASSARDRGCKKWSNTEVFF; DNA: TGTGCCAGCAGCGCCCGGGACAGGGGGTGCAAGAAGTGGAGTAACACTGAAGTTTTCTTT